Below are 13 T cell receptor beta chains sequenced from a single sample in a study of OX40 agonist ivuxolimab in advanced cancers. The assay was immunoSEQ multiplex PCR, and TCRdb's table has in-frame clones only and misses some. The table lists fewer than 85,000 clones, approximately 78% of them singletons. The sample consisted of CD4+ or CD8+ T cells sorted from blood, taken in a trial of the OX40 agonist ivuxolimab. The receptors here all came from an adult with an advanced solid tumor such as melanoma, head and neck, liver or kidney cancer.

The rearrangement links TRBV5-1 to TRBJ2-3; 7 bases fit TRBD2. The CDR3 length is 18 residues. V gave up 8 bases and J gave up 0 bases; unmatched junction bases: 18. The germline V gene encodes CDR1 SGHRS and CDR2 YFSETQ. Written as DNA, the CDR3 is TGCGCCAGGGACATCCTGGTGCCTAGCGGCACTAGCACAGATACGCAGTATTTT. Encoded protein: CARDILVPSGTSTDTQYF.

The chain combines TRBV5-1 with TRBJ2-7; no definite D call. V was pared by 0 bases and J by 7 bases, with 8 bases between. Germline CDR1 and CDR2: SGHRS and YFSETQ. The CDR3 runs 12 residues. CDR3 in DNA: TGCGCCAGCAGCTTGGGAGTCGGGGAGCAGTACTTC. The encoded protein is CASSLGVGEQYF.

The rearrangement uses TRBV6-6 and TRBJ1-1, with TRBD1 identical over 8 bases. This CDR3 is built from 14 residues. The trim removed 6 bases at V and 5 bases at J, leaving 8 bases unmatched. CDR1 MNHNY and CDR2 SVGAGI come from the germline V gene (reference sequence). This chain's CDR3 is CASRNGQGRTEAFF. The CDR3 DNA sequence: TGTGCCAGCAGAAACGGACAGGGTCGGACTGAAGCTTTCTTT.

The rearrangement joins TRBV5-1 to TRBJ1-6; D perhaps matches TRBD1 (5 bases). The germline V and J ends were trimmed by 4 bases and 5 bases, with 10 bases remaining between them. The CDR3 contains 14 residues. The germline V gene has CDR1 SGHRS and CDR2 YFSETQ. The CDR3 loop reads CASSTGLNNSPLHF. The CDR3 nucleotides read TGCGCCAGCAGCACGGGACTGAATAATTCACCCCTCCACTTT.

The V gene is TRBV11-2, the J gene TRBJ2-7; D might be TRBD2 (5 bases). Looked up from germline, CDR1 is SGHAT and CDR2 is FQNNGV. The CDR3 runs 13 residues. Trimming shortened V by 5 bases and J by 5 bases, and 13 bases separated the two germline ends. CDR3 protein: CASSRDSLNEQYF. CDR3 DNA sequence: TGTGCCAGCAGCCGGGATTCGCTCAACGAGCAGTACTTC.

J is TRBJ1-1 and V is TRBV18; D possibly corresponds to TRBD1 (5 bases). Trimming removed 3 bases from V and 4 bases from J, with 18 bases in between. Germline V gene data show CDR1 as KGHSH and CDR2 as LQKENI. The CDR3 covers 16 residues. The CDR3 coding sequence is TGTGCCAGCTCACCTCCAGGCGGGGCCGAAGGCACTGAAGCTTTCTTT. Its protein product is CASSPPGGAEGTEAFF. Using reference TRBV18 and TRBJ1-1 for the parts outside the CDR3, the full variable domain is NAGVMQNPRHLVRRRGQEARLRCSPMKGHSHVYWYRQLPEEGLKFMVYLQKENIIDESGMPKERFSAEFPKEGPSILRIQQVVRGDSAAYFCASSPPGGAEGTEAFFGQGTRLTVV.

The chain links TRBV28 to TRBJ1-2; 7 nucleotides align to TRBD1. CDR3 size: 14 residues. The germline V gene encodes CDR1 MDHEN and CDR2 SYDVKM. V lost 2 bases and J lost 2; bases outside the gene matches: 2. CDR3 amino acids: CASSLGGQNYGYTF. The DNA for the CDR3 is TGTGCCAGCAGTTTAGGGGGACAGAACTATGGCTACACCTTC.

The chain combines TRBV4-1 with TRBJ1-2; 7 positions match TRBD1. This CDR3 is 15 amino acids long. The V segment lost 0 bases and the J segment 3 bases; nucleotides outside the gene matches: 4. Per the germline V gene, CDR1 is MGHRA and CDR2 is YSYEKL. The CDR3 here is CASSQDGDSYYGYTF. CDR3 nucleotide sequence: TGCGCCAGCAGCCAAGACGGGGACAGCTACTATGGCTACACCTTC.

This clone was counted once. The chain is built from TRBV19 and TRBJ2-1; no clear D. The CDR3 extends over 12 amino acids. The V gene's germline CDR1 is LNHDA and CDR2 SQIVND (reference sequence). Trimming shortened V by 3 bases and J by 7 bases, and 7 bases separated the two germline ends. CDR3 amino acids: CASSMFINEQFF. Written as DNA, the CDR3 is TGTGCCAGTAGTATGTTCATTAATGAGCAGTTCTTC.

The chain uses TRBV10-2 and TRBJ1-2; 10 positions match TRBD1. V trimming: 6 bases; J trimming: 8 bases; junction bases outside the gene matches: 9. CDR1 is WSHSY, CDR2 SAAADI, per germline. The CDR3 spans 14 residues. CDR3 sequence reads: CASREDRGKNGYTF. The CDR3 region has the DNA TGCGCCAGCAGGGAGGACAGGGGGAAGAACGGCTACACCTTC.

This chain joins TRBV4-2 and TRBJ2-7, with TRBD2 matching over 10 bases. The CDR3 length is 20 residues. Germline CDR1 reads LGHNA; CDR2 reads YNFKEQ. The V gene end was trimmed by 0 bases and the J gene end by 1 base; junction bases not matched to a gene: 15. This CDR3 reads CASSQELGAASGSRSYEQYF. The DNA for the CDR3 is TGTGCCAGCAGCCAAGAGCTTGGGGCGGCTAGCGGGAGTCGATCCTACGAGCAGTACTTC.

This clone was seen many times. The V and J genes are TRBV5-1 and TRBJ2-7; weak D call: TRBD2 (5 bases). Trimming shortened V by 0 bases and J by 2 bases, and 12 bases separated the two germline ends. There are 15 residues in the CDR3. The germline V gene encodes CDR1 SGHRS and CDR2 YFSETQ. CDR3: CASSLDVPGTYEQYF. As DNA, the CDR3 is TGCGCCAGCAGCTTGGACGTGCCCGGGACCTACGAGCAGTACTTC.

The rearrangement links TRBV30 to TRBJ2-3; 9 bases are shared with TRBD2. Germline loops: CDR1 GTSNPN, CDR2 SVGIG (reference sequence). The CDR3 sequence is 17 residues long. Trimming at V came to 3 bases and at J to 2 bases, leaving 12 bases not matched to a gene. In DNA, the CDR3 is TGTGCCTGGAGCCCAGGCGGGGCTAGCGGGGTCACAGATACGCAGTATTTT. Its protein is CAWSPGGASGVTDTQYF.